These 6 T cell receptor beta chains originate from one sample sequenced in a study of cytomegalovirus exposure and HLA in healthy donors. Researchers ran the PCR with 60 Vbeta and 13 Jbeta primers. The table came from immunoSEQ multiplex PCR; TCRdb's copy has only in-frame clones and leaves some out. The repertoire consists of some 90,000 clones, with about four fifths occurring once and the leading ten covering less than 15%. The sequenced material came from PBMCs. The receptors were gathered from a woman in her seventies in good health and CMV-seropositive.

This clone was recorded only once. The chain carries TRBV29-1 and TRBJ2-2, with D uncertain. V lost 0 bases and J lost 6, with 11 bases in between. The CDR3 totals 14 residues. In germline, CDR1 is SQVTM, CDR2 ANQGSEA. This CDR3 is CSVEEAGRPGELFF. The CDR3 DNA is TGCAGCGTTGAAGAAGCAGGAAGGCCCGGGGAGCTGTTTTTT.

Only a few counts were recorded for this clone. The J gene is TRBJ1-6, the V gene TRBV6-6, with D unresolved. The CDR3 totals 14 residues. The V gene lost 6 bases and the J gene lost 7 bases, with 13 bases spanning the gap. The V gene's germline CDR1 is MNHNY and CDR2 SVGAGI (reference sequence). The CDR3 here is CASRGGRKNSPLHF. In nucleotides, the CDR3 is TGTGCCAGCAGAGGAGGCAGGAAGAATTCACCCCTCCACTTT.

The chain is built from TRBV4-1 and TRBJ1-3; 8 bases agree with TRBD1. CDR3 size: 14 residues. Germline lookup yields CDR1 MGHRA and CDR2 YSYEKL. Trimming cost V 7 bases and J 1 base; bases outside gene matches: 3. The CDR3 spells CASKRDRSGNTIYF. CDR3 coding DNA: TGCGCCAGCAAAAGGGACAGGTCTGGAAACACCATATATTTT.

The V call is TRBV19, the J call TRBJ2-3; a weak D match, TRBD1 (6 bases). Germline CDR1 and CDR2: LNHDA and SQIVND (reference sequence). The V and J ends lost 3 bases and 2 bases respectively, with 15 bases between them. The CDR3 contains 16 residues. CDR3 coding DNA: TGTGCCAGTAGTATTCGTAACAGGGCTACCACAGATACGCAGTATTTT. Protein product: CASSIRNRATTDTQYF.

This clone was seen just once. The V call is TRBV5-4, the J call TRBJ1-4; TRBD1 aligns across 7 bases. The CDR3 runs to 16 residues. The V and J ends lost 3 bases and 4 bases, in that order; junction bases with no gene match: 9. Germline CDR1 reads SGHNT; CDR2 reads YYREEE (reference sequence). CDR3 coding DNA: TGTGCCAGCAGCTCTGGGCAAGGACAGGTTAATGAAAAACTGTTTTTT. This sequence encodes CASSSGQGQVNEKLFF.

V and J are TRBV9 and TRBJ1-6, with 7 nucleotides matching TRBD1. The CDR3 is made up of 15 amino acids. V shed 4 bases, J shed 5 bases, and the junction held 6 bases outside the gene matches. Germline V lookup: CDR1 SGDLS, CDR2 YYNGEE. The chain's CDR3 is CASSPRTGNNSPLHF. CDR3 sequence (DNA): TGTGCCAGCAGCCCTCGGACAGGAAATAATTCACCCCTCCACTTT.